This is a list of T cell receptor beta chains from one sample in a study of T cells in Graves' hyperthyroidism and ophthalmopathy. TCRdb fed the multiplex PCR reads into MiXCR, producing one record per CDR3 protein. The sample has approximately 200,000 distinct CDR3 sequences; 15% to 20% are singletons. The sequencing sample was made of blood. These TCRs come from a middle-aged man with Graves' hyperthyroidism. The CDR3 runs from the conserved cysteine through the conserved F or W. The order of the fields is V gene, J gene, clone size, D gene, CDR3 protein, CDR3 DNA. D genes are given only for firm matches. Clone size, where shown, is once, few, many, or a class for clones that have expanded.

v_gene: TRBV5-1
j_gene: TRBJ2-1
abundance: many
d_gene: -
CDR3aa: CASSLGPTGQSNEQFF
CDR3nt: TGCGCCAGCAGCTTGGGCCCGACTGGACAGAGCAATGAGCAGTTCTTC

v_gene: TRBV6-1
j_gene: TRBJ1-2
abundance: many
d_gene: TRBD1
CDR3aa: CASGTVLGYTF
CDR3nt: TGTGCCAGCGGGACAGTCTTAGGCTACACCTTC

v_gene: TRBV3-1
j_gene: TRBJ2-3
abundance: -
d_gene: TRBD2
CDR3aa: CASSQDLGGGAFTDTQYF
CDR3nt: TGTGCCAGCAGCCAAGATCTCGGCGGGGGGGCTTTTACAGATACGCAGTATTTT

v_gene: TRBV11-1
j_gene: TRBJ1-1
abundance: -
d_gene: TRBD1
CDR3aa: CASSPTGTENTEAFF
CDR3nt: TGTGCCAGCAGCCCCACCGGGACAGAGAACACTGAAGCTTTCTTT

v_gene: TRBV18
j_gene: TRBJ2-7
abundance: many
d_gene: -
CDR3aa: CASSFTGSSYEQYF
CDR3nt: TGTGCCAGCTCGTTTACAGGGAGCTCCTACGAGCAGTACTTC

v_gene: TRBV2
j_gene: TRBJ2-3
abundance: many
d_gene: TRBD2
CDR3aa: CASSKLAGGVDTQYF
CDR3nt: TGTGCCAGCAGTAAATTAGCGGGGGGTGTAGATACGCAGTATTTT

v_gene: TRBV20-1
j_gene: TRBJ2-1
abundance: many
d_gene: TRBD2
CDR3aa: CSARDQGGGGSYNEQFF
CDR3nt: TGCAGTGCTAGAGATCAGGGCGGGGGGGGATCCTACAATGAGCAGTTCTTC

v_gene: TRBV7-8
j_gene: TRBJ2-7
abundance: many
d_gene: TRBD1
CDR3aa: CASSFDRGYEQYF
CDR3nt: TGTGCCAGCAGCTTCGACAGGGGCTACGAGCAGTACTTC

v_gene: TRBV7-2
j_gene: TRBJ2-2
abundance: many
d_gene: -
CDR3aa: CASSAQGSGAGELFF
CDR3nt: TGTGCCAGCAGCGCACAGGGTTCAGGGGCCGGGGAGCTGTTTTTT

v_gene: TRBV7-3
j_gene: TRBJ1-2
abundance: -
d_gene: -
CDR3aa: CASSLTEPGFNYGYTF
CDR3nt: TGTGCCAGCAGCTTAACCGAGCCCGGATTTAACTATGGCTACACCTTC

v_gene: TRBV5-1
j_gene: TRBJ2-5
abundance: many
d_gene: -
CDR3aa: CASSFSASKETQYF
CDR3nt: TGCGCCAGCAGCTTCTCGGCAAGCAAAGAGACCCAGTACTTC

v_gene: TRBV14
j_gene: TRBJ2-6
abundance: -
d_gene: TRBD2
CDR3aa: CASSHPGRAGANVLTF
CDR3nt: TGTGCCAGCAGCCACCCCGGGAGGGCTGGGGCCAACGTCCTGACTTTC

v_gene: TRBV12-3/TRBV12-4
j_gene: TRBJ2-5
abundance: few
d_gene: -
CDR3aa: CASSFVSGDPYF
CDR3nt: TGTGCCAGCAGTTTCGTTTCGGGGGATCCGTACTTC

v_gene: TRBV28
j_gene: TRBJ2-2
abundance: few
d_gene: TRBD2
CDR3aa: CASSEAGRATGELFF
CDR3nt: TGTGCCAGCAGTGAGGCAGGGAGGGCCACCGGGGAGCTGTTTTTT

v_gene: TRBV11-1
j_gene: TRBJ2-5
abundance: many
d_gene: TRBD2
CDR3aa: CASSQRGIQETQYF
CDR3nt: TGTGCCAGCAGCCAGCGGGGGATCCAAGAGACCCAGTACTTC

v_gene: TRBV7-3
j_gene: TRBJ2-1
abundance: many
d_gene: TRBD1
CDR3aa: CASSPRQGYNEQFF
CDR3nt: TGTGCCAGCAGCCCACGACAGGGCTACAATGAGCAGTTCTTC

v_gene: TRBV7-2
j_gene: TRBJ1-2
abundance: many
d_gene: TRBD1
CDR3aa: CASSNRGAGGNGYTF
CDR3nt: TGTGCCAGCAGCAACCGAGGGGCAGGGGGCAATGGCTACACCTTC

v_gene: TRBV28
j_gene: TRBJ1-2
abundance: many
d_gene: TRBD1
CDR3aa: CASSSRVGQGPRPNYGYTF
CDR3nt: TGTGCCAGCAGTTCCCGAGTGGGACAGGGCCCGCGGCCTAACTATGGCTACACCTTC

v_gene: TRBV28
j_gene: TRBJ2-7
abundance: many
d_gene: TRBD1
CDR3aa: CANGQGAGEQYF
CDR3nt: TGTGCCAACGGACAGGGGGCTGGCGAGCAGTACTTC

v_gene: TRBV4-2
j_gene: TRBJ1-1
abundance: many
d_gene: TRBD1
CDR3aa: CASSQRTGGGTEAFF
CDR3nt: TGTGCCAGCAGCCAGCGGACAGGGGGAGGAACTGAAGCTTTCTTT

v_gene: TRBV19
j_gene: TRBJ2-2
abundance: -
d_gene: TRBD2
CDR3aa: CASKKRSGTNTGELFF
CDR3nt: TGTGCCAGTAAGAAGAGGAGCGGGACGAACACCGGGGAGCTGTTTTTT

v_gene: TRBV2
j_gene: TRBJ1-5
abundance: many
d_gene: -
CDR3aa: CASSDTRAYSNQPQHF
CDR3nt: TGTGCCAGCAGTGATACAAGAGCGTATAGCAATCAGCCCCAGCATTTT

v_gene: TRBV28
j_gene: TRBJ1-2
abundance: few
d_gene: -
CDR3aa: CASSTHLLANYGYTF
CDR3nt: TGTGCCAGCAGTACCCACCTCCTGGCTAACTATGGCTACACCTTC

v_gene: TRBV19
j_gene: TRBJ2-7
abundance: -
d_gene: TRBD1
CDR3aa: CASARTGEGSYEQYF
CDR3nt: TGTGCCAGCGCCCGGACAGGGGAAGGCTCCTACGAGCAGTACTTC

v_gene: TRBV12-3/TRBV12-4
j_gene: TRBJ2-1
abundance: many
d_gene: -
CDR3aa: CASTPRQYNEQFF
CDR3nt: TGTGCCAGCACCCCCCGACAGTACAATGAGCAGTTCTTC

v_gene: TRBV19
j_gene: TRBJ2-7
abundance: -
d_gene: -
CDR3aa: CASSIDHTSYEQYF
CDR3nt: TGTGCCAGTAGTATAGATCATACCTCCTACGAGCAGTACTTC

v_gene: TRBV3-1
j_gene: TRBJ1-2
abundance: few
d_gene: -
CDR3aa: CASSPSWVSGYGYTF
CDR3nt: TGTGCCAGCAGCCCCTCTTGGGTGTCAGGCTATGGCTACACCTTC

v_gene: TRBV9
j_gene: TRBJ2-3
abundance: -
d_gene: -
CDR3aa: CASSDHKAGDTQYF
CDR3nt: TGTGCCAGCAGCGATCATAAGGCGGGAGATACGCAGTATTTT

v_gene: TRBV10-1
j_gene: TRBJ2-3
abundance: many
d_gene: TRBD2
CDR3aa: CASSRASGGLTDTQYF
CDR3nt: TGCGCCAGCAGTCGGGCTAGCGGGGGACTCACAGATACGCAGTATTTT

v_gene: TRBV7-2
j_gene: TRBJ2-2
abundance: many
d_gene: TRBD2
CDR3aa: CASSVTSGSTGELFF
CDR3nt: TGTGCCAGCAGCGTAACTAGCGGGAGTACCGGGGAGCTGTTTTTT

v_gene: TRBV20-1
j_gene: TRBJ2-1
abundance: many
d_gene: -
CDR3aa: CSARDIRADNEQFF
CDR3nt: TGCAGTGCTAGAGATATTCGGGCAGACAATGAGCAGTTCTTC

v_gene: TRBV18
j_gene: TRBJ2-7
abundance: -
d_gene: -
CDR3aa: CASSPRGGPGEQYF
CDR3nt: TGTGCCAGCTCACCACGCGGGGGCCCTGGCGAGCAGTACTTC

v_gene: TRBV7-9
j_gene: TRBJ2-1
abundance: many
d_gene: -
CDR3aa: CASSRTLSSYNEQFF
CDR3nt: TGTGCCAGCAGCCGGACATTAAGCTCCTACAATGAGCAGTTCTTC

v_gene: TRBV20-1
j_gene: TRBJ2-3
abundance: many
d_gene: -
CDR3aa: CSARGVRGTDTQYF
CDR3nt: TGCAGTGCTAGAGGGGTCAGGGGAACAGATACGCAGTATTTT

v_gene: TRBV13
j_gene: TRBJ1-2
abundance: many
d_gene: -
CDR3aa: CASSQGTRSGYTF
CDR3nt: TGTGCCAGCAGCCAAGGGACCCGTTCGGGCTACACCTTC

v_gene: TRBV27
j_gene: TRBJ2-1
abundance: many
d_gene: -
CDR3aa: CASSLRPNEQFF
CDR3nt: TGTGCCAGCAGTTTACGGCCCAATGAGCAGTTCTTC

v_gene: TRBV28
j_gene: TRBJ2-1
abundance: many
d_gene: -
CDR3aa: CASSWKESSYNEQFF
CDR3nt: TGTGCCAGCAGTTGGAAGGAAAGCTCCTACAATGAGCAGTTCTTC

v_gene: TRBV7-8
j_gene: TRBJ2-3
abundance: many
d_gene: TRBD2
CDR3aa: CASSFRRGIDTQYF
CDR3nt: TGTGCCAGCAGCTTTAGGCGGGGGATAGATACGCAGTATTTT

v_gene: TRBV20-1
j_gene: TRBJ1-2
abundance: many
d_gene: -
CDR3aa: CSALKQDPNYGYTF
CDR3nt: TGCAGTGCTCTAAAGCAAGATCCCAACTATGGCTACACCTTC

v_gene: TRBV6-1
j_gene: TRBJ2-7
abundance: -
d_gene: -
CDR3aa: CASSPGRSYEQYF
CDR3nt: TGTGCCAGCAGTCCAGGGAGATCTTACGAGCAGTACTTC

v_gene: TRBV5-1
j_gene: TRBJ2-5
abundance: medium-sized
d_gene: -
CDR3aa: CASSLDGQPVETQYF
CDR3nt: TGCGCCAGCAGCTTGGATGGACAGCCGGTTGAGACCCAGTACTTC

v_gene: TRBV5-8
j_gene: TRBJ1-2
abundance: few
d_gene: -
CDR3aa: CASSFRQGWNYGYTF
CDR3nt: TGTGCCAGCAGCTTTCGCCAGGGGTGGAACTATGGCTACACCTTC

v_gene: TRBV30
j_gene: TRBJ1-4
abundance: -
d_gene: -
CDR3aa: CAWSVLRPRGQLAEKLFF
CDR3nt: TGTGCCTGGAGTGTATTAAGGCCAAGGGGACAACTTGCTGAAAAACTGTTTTTT

v_gene: TRBV7-2
j_gene: TRBJ1-1
abundance: many
d_gene: TRBD1
CDR3aa: CASSPLQGAGTEAFF
CDR3nt: TGTGCCAGCAGCCCTCTCCAGGGGGCGGGCACTGAAGCTTTCTTT

v_gene: TRBV7-9
j_gene: TRBJ2-1
abundance: many
d_gene: -
CDR3aa: CASSSDYEQFF
CDR3nt: TGTGCCAGCAGCTCGGACTATGAGCAGTTCTTC

v_gene: TRBV9
j_gene: TRBJ2-2
abundance: few
d_gene: TRBD1
CDR3aa: CASSPTGGRNGELFF
CDR3nt: TGTGCCAGCAGCCCGACAGGGGGGCGGAACGGGGAGCTGTTTTTT

v_gene: TRBV20-1
j_gene: TRBJ1-2
abundance: many
d_gene: -
CDR3aa: CSARVGTGGYTF
CDR3nt: TGCAGTGCTAGAGTAGGGACGGGAGGCTACACCTTC

v_gene: TRBV3-1
j_gene: TRBJ2-3
abundance: many
d_gene: -
CDR3aa: CASSHHTDTQYF
CDR3nt: TGTGCCAGCAGCCACCACACAGATACGCAGTATTTT

v_gene: TRBV28
j_gene: TRBJ1-1
abundance: few
d_gene: -
CDR3aa: CASTNQFPEAFF
CDR3nt: TGTGCCAGTACTAATCAGTTTCCTGAAGCTTTCTTT

v_gene: TRBV19
j_gene: TRBJ1-1
abundance: -
d_gene: -
CDR3aa: CASSQKANTEAFF
CDR3nt: TGTGCCAGTAGCCAGAAAGCGAACACTGAAGCTTTCTTT

v_gene: TRBV2
j_gene: TRBJ2-5
abundance: -
d_gene: TRBD2
CDR3aa: CASSEVSGGGETQYF
CDR3nt: TGTGCCAGCAGTGAAGTATCGGGAGGGGGAGAGACCCAGTACTTC